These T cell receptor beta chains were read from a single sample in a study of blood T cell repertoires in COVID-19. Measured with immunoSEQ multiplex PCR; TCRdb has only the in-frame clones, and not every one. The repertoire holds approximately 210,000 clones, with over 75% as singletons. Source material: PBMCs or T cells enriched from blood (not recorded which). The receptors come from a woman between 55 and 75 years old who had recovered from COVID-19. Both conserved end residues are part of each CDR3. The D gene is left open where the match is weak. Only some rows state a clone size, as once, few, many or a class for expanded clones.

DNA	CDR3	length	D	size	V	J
TGTGCCAGCAGCTTAACGAGGACAGGGGGTCACTCTGGAAACACCATATATTTT	CASSLTRTGGHSGNTIYF	18	TRBD1	NA	TRBV11-2	TRBJ1-3
TGTGCCAGCAGTTTATCGAGAGCCAATCAGCCCCAGCATTTT	CASSLSRANQPQHF	14	NA	NA	TRBV27	TRBJ1-5
TGTGCCAGCAAAGAAGTCTACAATTCACCCCTCCACTTT	CASKEVYNSPLHF	13	NA	NA	TRBV2	TRBJ1-6
TGTGCCAGCAGCTTTACTAGGATACCGAACACTGAAGCTTTCTTT	CASSFTRIPNTEAFF	15	NA	NA	TRBV7-8	TRBJ1-1
TGTGCCAGCAGTTACAGGCCGGGACAGGGATCCTACGAGCAGTACTTC	CASSYRPGQGSYEQYF	16	TRBD1	NA	TRBV6-5	TRBJ2-7
TGTGCCAGCTCACCGGGCAGGACTACTAAAGGCTACACCTTC	CASSPGRTTKGYTF	14	NA	once	TRBV18	TRBJ1-2
TGTGCCAGCAGCTTAGTCAGGGGGACTGAAGCTTTCTTT	CASSLVRGTEAFF	13	TRBD1	NA	TRBV11-3	TRBJ1-1
TGTGCCAGCAGTTTACAGGGGGGGACTGAAGCTTTCTTT	CASSLQGGTEAFF	13	TRBD1	few	TRBV6-6	TRBJ1-1
TGTGCCATCAGGGGGCCTCCTCGGCAGGGCATAAACACCGGGGAGCTGTTTTTT	CAIRGPPRQGINTGELFF	18	NA	NA	TRBV10-3	TRBJ2-2
TGTGCCAGTAGTAGGGGCAGGGGACAAGAGACCCAGTACTTC	CASSRGRGQETQYF	14	NA	once	TRBV19	TRBJ2-5
TGTGCCAGCAGTTATGGGGAGACGTCGACCTACGAGCAGTACTTC	CASSYGETSTYEQYF	15	NA	NA	TRBV6-2/TRBV6-3	TRBJ2-7
TGTGCCAGCAGCTTAACCTCAGGGGGCGATGAAAAACTGTTTTTT	CASSLTSGGDEKLFF	15	TRBD1	NA	TRBV7-2	TRBJ1-4
TGTGCCAGCAGTTACCGAGGGACAGGGTCTACCGGGGAGCTGTTTTTT	CASSYRGTGSTGELFF	16	TRBD1	NA	TRBV6-6	TRBJ2-2
TGTGCCATCAGTACAGGGGGCAAAAACATTCAGTACTTC	CAISTGGKNIQYF	13	TRBD1	NA	TRBV10-3	TRBJ2-4
TGTGCCAGCAGCCCCTCAGGGATGAACACTGAAGCTTTCTTT	CASSPSGMNTEAFF	14	NA	NA	TRBV11-3	TRBJ1-1
TGTGCCAGCAGTGTGGGAGGGACTGAAGCTTTCTTT	CASSVGGTEAFF	12	NA	few	TRBV11-2	TRBJ1-1
TGCAGTGCTAGTCCAGGGGGCGACTATGGCTACACCTTC	CSASPGGDYGYTF	13	TRBD1	few	TRBV20-1	TRBJ1-2
TGTGCCAGCAGCCAAGGGACAGTCCACAATGAGCAGTTCTTC	CASSQGTVHNEQFF	14	NA	few	TRBV3-1/TRBV3-2	TRBJ2-1
TGTGCCAGCAGTCAGGGGGCCTCTAACTATGGCTACACCTTC	CASSQGASNYGYTF	14	TRBD1	once	TRBV6-4	TRBJ1-2
TGTGCCAGCAGCTTATTTGGCCTAGCGGCCACATACAATGAGCAGTTCTTC	CASSLFGLAATYNEQFF	17	TRBD2	NA	TRBV7-8	TRBJ2-1
TGTGCCAGTAGTCTTCTAGCGGGAGGCTTCTACGAGCAGTACTTC	CASSLLAGGFYEQYF	15	TRBD2	NA	TRBV19	TRBJ2-7
TGTGCCAGCAGCGTAGCTAGGGTAGCGGGGGACAATGAGCAGTTCTTC	CASSVARVAGDNEQFF	16	TRBD2	NA	TRBV9	TRBJ2-1
TGTGCCAGCAGCCCTAGGACAGGGGGCCAAGAGACCCAGTACTTC	CASSPRTGGQETQYF	15	TRBD1	NA	TRBV5-8	TRBJ2-5
TGTGCCAGCAGCCAAGAAGGGGTCTCCTATGGCTACACCTTC	CASSQEGVSYGYTF	14	NA	few	TRBV14	TRBJ1-2
TGTGCCAGCAGTTACAGGGGGTTGAACACTGAAGCTTTCTTT	CASSYRGLNTEAFF	14	NA	NA	TRBV6-5	TRBJ1-1
TGTGCCAGCAGCTCCGAGGGGGATGGCTACACCTTC	CASSSEGDGYTF	12	NA	NA	TRBV11-2	TRBJ1-2
TGTGCCTCATCGACAGGGGAGACTGAAGCTTTCTTT	CASSTGETEAFF	12	TRBD1	few	TRBV10-3	TRBJ1-1
TGTGCCAGCAGTGAAAGGACAGGGGTCAATCAGCCCCAGCATTTT	CASSERTGVNQPQHF	15	TRBD1	NA	TRBV2	TRBJ1-5
TGTGCCAGCTCCGGGACTGTCATGAACACTGAAGCTTTCTTT	CASSGTVMNTEAFF	14	NA	NA	TRBV2	TRBJ1-1
TGCGCCAGCAGCCGAGGACAGGGGAGCTACGAGCAGTACTTC	CASSRGQGSYEQYF	14	TRBD1	NA	TRBV4-3	TRBJ2-7
TGTGCCAGCAGTTACAATCTACAGGGGGCTGGAGAGACCCAGTACTTC	CASSYNLQGAGETQYF	16	TRBD1	NA	TRBV6-6	TRBJ2-5
TGTGCCAGCAGCGATGGACAGGGTAGGGGCAATGAGCAGTTCTTC	CASSDGQGRGNEQFF	15	TRBD1	NA	TRBV7-9	TRBJ2-1
TGTGCCAGCAGCCAGACTAGCGGGGGGGCCGCCCCGTACTTC	CASSQTSGGAAPYF	14	TRBD2	NA	TRBV7-2	TRBJ2-7
TGTGCCAGCAGTGAGTACAGTTTAAATGAAAAACTGTTTTTT	CASSEYSLNEKLFF	14	NA	NA	TRBV2	TRBJ1-4
TGTGCCAGCACCTCGACAGGCTTCGGCGCAGATACGCAGTATTTT	CASTSTGFGADTQYF	15	NA	NA	TRBV5-5	TRBJ2-3
TGTGCCAGCAGTTATCACATACAGGCTGGTAATTCACCCCTCCACTTT	CASSYHIQAGNSPLHF	16	NA	NA	TRBV6-5	TRBJ1-6
TGTGCCAGCTCACCTCGAGTCACAGATACGCAGTATTTT	CASSPRVTDTQYF	13	NA	NA	TRBV18	TRBJ2-3
TGTGCCAGCAGCGCATCCTCTGGAAACACCATATATTTT	CASSASSGNTIYF	13	NA	NA	TRBV9	TRBJ1-3
TGCGCCAGCAGCCAAGATGTTCGTAACTATGGCTACACCTTC	CASSQDVRNYGYTF	14	NA	NA	TRBV4-3	TRBJ1-2
TGTGCCAGCAGAGCTTACACAGGAGAGCCCTACAATGAGCAGTTCTTC	CASRAYTGEPYNEQFF	16	NA	once	TRBV11-3	TRBJ2-1
TGTGCCAGCAGTTATGGGCAAACAATAGGAGGCTACACCTTC	CASSYGQTIGGYTF	14	NA	once	TRBV6-5	TRBJ1-2
TGTGCCAGCAGGGAGGAGGGCCCCTACTTC	CASREEGPYF	10	NA	NA	TRBV27	TRBJ2-7
TGTGCCAGCAATCAGGGGGCCAGGGACTACACCTTC	CASNQGARDYTF	12	TRBD1	NA	TRBV2	TRBJ1-2
TGTGCCACCTGGGACAGCAACACTGAAGCTTTCTTT	CATWDSNTEAFF	12	TRBD1	NA	TRBV19	TRBJ1-1
TGCGCCAGCAGTCAATCGCAGGGGGCTAAGGACACTGAAGCTTTCTTT	CASSQSQGAKDTEAFF	16	TRBD1	once	TRBV23-1	TRBJ1-1
TGCGCCAGCAGCTTGACAGTCTCTGGAAACACCATATATTTT	CASSLTVSGNTIYF	14	NA	once	TRBV5-1	TRBJ1-3
TGTGCCAGCAGCACCCTGGAGAATCAGCCCCAGCATTTT	CASSTLENQPQHF	13	NA	few	TRBV12-3/TRBV12-4	TRBJ1-5
TGTGCCAGCTCACCGGGACAGGAGTCCTACGAGCAGTACTTC	CASSPGQESYEQYF	14	TRBD1	NA	TRBV18	TRBJ2-7
TGTGCCAGCTCACCCGGACTAGCGTCCTACGAGCAGTACTTC	CASSPGLASYEQYF	14	TRBD2	NA	TRBV18	TRBJ2-7
TGTGCCAGCAGGGGCCTCACTAGCGGGGGCGAGCAGTACTTC	CASRGLTSGGEQYF	14	TRBD2	NA	TRBV2	TRBJ2-7